This note documents a single T cell receptor (beta chain) sequence. The sample belongs to a study of shared clonotypes between healthy human individuals. V shed 2 bases and J shed 2 bases, with 17 bases lying between them. Germline V CDR1 and CDR2: SEHNR, FQNEAQ (reference sequence). The CDR3 runs 17 residues. Profiled with immunoSEQ multiplex PCR; TCRdb holds only in-frame clones, not every one. The sample includes about 2.1 million clones, 90% to 95% of them seen just once. The naive CD8 subset, CD45RO-negative cells positively selected for CCR7, excluded terminally differentiated effector memory CD45RA+ cells.

The sequence was collected from a man in his late teens or twenties in good health. Some clones in this sample may be carry-over from other donors' samples. The chain carries TRBV7-9 and TRBJ2-3; D is possibly TRBD1 or TRBD2 (6 bases each). The sequenced sample consisted of naive CD8+ T cells from PBMCs. This CDR3 is CASSLPVGGFYTDTQYF. CDR3 sequence (DNA): TGTGCCAGCAGCTTACCCGTGGGGGGCTTTTACACAGATACGCAGTATTTT.